The 25 T cell receptor beta chains reported below all come from one sample, sequenced in a study of Tregs in tolerant kidney transplant recipients. Related graft donors supplied nonmyeloablative bone marrow transplants, and mixed chimerism was transient. Libraries were prepared by immunoSEQ multiplex PCR; TCRdb keeps only in-frame clonotypes and omits some of them. The sample has approximately 47,000 clones, approximately 89% seen once. The sample was CD8+ T cells from blood (PBMCs), taken 12 months after the transplant. The source is a human patient who received a combined kidney and bone marrow transplant. The T cells may partly be graft donor cells.

V is TRBV6-5 and J is TRBJ2-7; 9 bases line up with TRBD2. CDR1 and CDR2 (germline): MNHEY, SVGAGI. The CDR3 has 15 residues. Trimming took 4 bases from V and 5 from J; bases not matched to a gene: 9. The chain's CDR3 is CASSLGREGLNEQYF. CDR3 DNA: TGTGCCAGCAGTTTAGGGCGGGAGGGGTTGAACGAGCAGTACTTC.

A single count supports this clone. The J gene is TRBJ2-7, the V gene TRBV6-1, with a weak D call TRBD1 (6 bases). This CDR3 comprises 14 residues. Trimming pared 2 bases from V and 4 bases from J, leaving 12 bases between. CDR1 and CDR2 from the germline V gene are MNHNS and SASEGT. The CDR3 region has the DNA TGTGCCAGCAGTGAAACCCAGGGGTCATACGAGCAGTACTTC. Amino acids: CASSETQGSYEQYF.

The rearrangement uses TRBV9 and TRBJ1-6, with TRBD1 matching 9 bases. Trimming cost V 0 bases and J 10 bases; bases outside gene matches: 5. The germline gives CDR1 SGDLS, CDR2 YYNGEE. The CDR3 extends over 15 amino acids. CDR3 protein: CASSVDRGLGSPLHF. Here the CDR3 DNA reads TGTGCCAGCAGCGTAGACAGGGGGCTAGGATCACCCCTCCACTTT. The variable domain in full, with the rest retrieved from reference TRBV9 and TRBJ1-6, is DSGVTQTPKHLITATGQRVTLRCSPRSGDLSVYWYQQSLDQGLQFLIQYYNGEERAKGNILERFSAQQFPDLHSELNLSSLELGDSALYFCASSVDRGLGSPLHFGNGTRLTVT.

J is TRBJ2-3 and V is TRBV4-3; 11 nucleotides match TRBD2. CDR1 LGHNA and CDR2 YSLEER come from the germline V gene. V was clipped by 4 bases and J by 4 bases; unmatched bases: 1. This CDR3 comprises 14 residues. The CDR3 nucleotides read TGCGCCAGCAGCCCTAGCGGGGGGCCAGATACGCAGTATTTT. Protein product: CASSPSGGPDTQYF.

The chain has TRBV14 and TRBJ1-2, with a possible D match to TRBD1 (5 bases). This CDR3 has 14 amino acids. The ends were cut back, 1 base at V and 6 bases at J, with 12 bases in the middle. Germline V gives CDR1 SGHDN, CDR2 FVKESK. CDR3: CASSQVSGFHGYTF. CDR3 DNA sequence: TGTGCCAGCAGCCAAGTCTCAGGGTTCCATGGCTACACCTTC.

The chain employs TRBV4-3 and TRBJ2-1; unclear D gene. Between the trimmed V and J ends, which lost 1 base and 4 bases, there was a span of 8 bases. The CDR3 is 14 amino acids. The germline V gene encodes CDR1 LGHNA and CDR2 YSLEER. The CDR3 sequence is CASSQVNKYNEQFF. The CDR3 nucleotides are TGCGCCAGCAGCCAAGTGAACAAATACAATGAGCAGTTCTTC.

This chain links TRBV11-2 with TRBJ2-1, with 9 bases matching TRBD1. Germline V gives CDR1 SGHAT, CDR2 FQNNGV. V shed 9 bases, J shed 5 bases, and the junction held 8 bases outside the gene matches. The CDR3 is 14 residues long. The CDR3 reads CASRYWTGDNEQFF. The CDR3, as DNA: TGTGCCAGTCGGTACTGGACAGGGGACAATGAGCAGTTCTTC.

The chain carries TRBV7-6 and TRBJ2-7; 8 bases map to TRBD2. This CDR3 has 16 residues. Germline V gene sequence: CDR1 SGHVS, CDR2 FNYEAQ. Trimming took 1 base from V and 5 from J; bases not matched to a gene: 10. CDR3 coding DNA: TGTGCCAGCAGCTTAGGAGGCGGGAGGCCTCTGGACGAGCAGTACTTC. Encoded protein: CASSLGGGRPLDEQYF.

The gene calls are TRBV19 and TRBJ1-5; D is perhaps TRBD1 (6 bases). V lost 3 bases and J lost 4, with 16 bases in between. The CDR3 runs to 16 residues. Germline CDR1 is LNHDA and CDR2 is SQIVND (reference sequence). The chain's CDR3 is CASSIMGRRGNQPQHF. CDR3 nucleotides: TGTGCCAGTAGTATTATGGGGCGCAGGGGAAATCAGCCCCAGCATTTT.

This clone turned up a few times. The J gene is TRBJ1-4, the V gene TRBV4-3, with D possibly being TRBD1 (5 bases). CDR1 is LGHNA, CDR2 YSLEER, per germline. This CDR3 is built from 11 residues. V lost 6 bases, J lost 10 bases, and 9 bases lay in between. CDR3 DNA: TGCGCCAGCAGGGGGCAGGGAAAACTGTTTTTT. It is translated as CASRGQGKLFF.

V usage is TRBV27 and J usage is TRBJ2-7; 10 bases line up with TRBD1. Trimming cost V 6 bases and J 3 bases; bases outside gene matches: 5. The germline V gene encodes CDR1 MNHEY and CDR2 SMNVEV (reference sequence). The CDR3 has 14 amino acids. CDR3 sequence reads: CASRRQGAYYEQYF. DNA of the CDR3: TGTGCCAGCAGGCGACAGGGGGCTTACTACGAGCAGTACTTC.

This sequence joins TRBV4-3 and TRBJ2-7, with 8 nucleotides matching TRBD1. CDR1 and CDR2 from the germline V gene are LGHNA and YSLEER. J lost 3 bases, V lost 3 bases, and 7 bases had no gene match. The length of the CDR3 is 15 residues. CDR3 DNA sequence: TGCGCCAGCAGCCAGGGGACAGGCCGAATCTACGAGCAGTACTTC. This translates into CASSQGTGRIYEQYF.

The J gene is TRBJ2-7, the V gene TRBV6-1; D is perhaps TRBD1 (5 bases). The CDR3 loop spans 13 amino acids. Per the germline V gene, CDR1 is MNHNS and CDR2 is SASEGT. The ends were cut back, 2 bases at V and 5 bases at J, with 10 bases in the middle. In DNA, the CDR3 is TGTGCCAGCAGTGAAAGGGGTTACCACGAGCAGTACTTC. Its protein product is CASSERGYHEQYF.

The chain joins TRBV11-3 to TRBJ2-6; 9 positions match TRBD1. Germline CDR1 reads SGHNT; CDR2 reads YENEEA. Trimming cost V 4 bases and J 1 base; bases outside gene matches: 5. CDR3 length equals 17 residues. The CDR3 sequence is CASSSGTGRSGANVLTF. In DNA form, the CDR3 reads TGTGCCAGCAGCTCCGGGACAGGGAGGTCTGGGGCCAACGTCCTGACTTTC.

The chain recombines TRBV9 with TRBJ2-3, with D possibly being TRBD2 (6 bases). CDR3 length equals 14 residues. Germline V gene lookup returns CDR1 SGDLS and CDR2 YYNGEE. V was trimmed by 2 bases and J by 6 bases, leaving 13 bases between them. As DNA, the CDR3 is TGTGCCAGCAGCGTGGTGGGAGGATCGGATACGCAGTATTTT. It is translated as CASSVVGGSDTQYF. The variable domain in full, with the rest retrieved from reference TRBV9 and TRBJ2-3, is DSGVTQTPKHLITATGQRVTLRCSPRSGDLSVYWYQQSLDQGLQFLIQYYNGEERAKGNILERFSAQQFPDLHSELNLSSLELGDSALYFCASSVVGGSDTQYFGPGTRLTVL.

This chain connects TRBV2 to TRBJ2-7, with D maybe TRBD1 (6 bases). Germline values: CDR1 SNHLY, CDR2 FYNNEI. The CDR3 length is 14 residues. V shed 5 bases and J shed 2 bases, with 13 bases lying between them. CDR3 amino acids: CASSMAGVPYEQYF. In DNA, the CDR3 is TGTGCCAGCAGTATGGCAGGGGTTCCCTACGAGCAGTACTTC. The variable domain in full, completed from reference TRBV2 and TRBJ2-7, reads EPEVTQTPSHQVTQMGQEVILRCVPISNHLYFYWYRQILGQKVEFLVSFYNNEISEKSEIFDDQFSVERPDGSNFTLKIRSTKLEDSAMYFCASSMAGVPYEQYFGPGTRLTVT.

The genes are TRBV6-4 and TRBJ2-3; D may be TRBD1 (5 bases). V was cut by 6 bases and J by 0 bases, with 13 bases left in between. Germline V CDR1 and CDR2: MRHNA, SNTAGT. The CDR3 length is 15 residues. The CDR3 DNA reads as TGTGCCAGCAGCGATACCAGGGATAGCACAGATACGCAGTATTTT. Translated: CASSDTRDSTDTQYF.

This chain links TRBV27 with TRBJ2-7; TRBD2 agrees at 8 bases. The CDR3 extends over 15 amino acids. Germline V lookup: CDR1 MNHEY, CDR2 SMNVEV (reference sequence). J gave up 0 bases and V 2 bases, and 3 bases lay outside the gene matches. In DNA, the CDR3 is TGTGCCAGCAGTTTAGGTACTAGCGGCTCCTACGAGCAGTACTTC. Amino acid sequence: CASSLGTSGSYEQYF.

The gene calls are TRBV19 and TRBJ1-5; 7 bases align to TRBD1. Trimming took 6 bases from V and 5 from J; bases not matched to a gene: 7. CDR1 is LNHDA and CDR2 is SQIVND in the germline V gene (reference sequence). The CDR3 length is 14 residues. The CDR3 here is CASSPGTAHQPQHF. The CDR3 DNA sequence: TGTGCCAGTAGCCCTGGGACAGCTCATCAGCCCCAGCATTTT. Together with reference TRBV19 and TRBJ1-5, the CDR3 gives the full variable domain: DGGITQSPKYLFRKEGQNVTLSCEQNLNHDAMYWYRQDPGQGLRLIYYSQIVNDFQKGDIAEGYSVSREKKESFPLTVTSAQKNPTAFYLCASSPGTAHQPQHFGDGTRLSIL.

The CDR3: CASSSRDLYSTDTQYF. The CDR3 coding sequence is TGTGCCAGCAGCTCCCGGGACTTGTATAGCACAGATACGCAGTATTTT. The chain combines TRBV13 with TRBJ2-3, with D perhaps TRBD2 (6 bases). V shed 4 bases and J shed 0 bases, with 14 bases lying between them. Germline V gives CDR1 PRHDT, CDR2 FYEKMQ (reference sequence). The CDR3 runs 16 residues.

The rearrangement links TRBV7-9 to TRBJ2-5; 7 positions match TRBD1. There are 14 residues in the CDR3. The germline CDR1 and CDR2 sequences are SEHNR and FQNEAQ (reference sequence). Trimming cost V 6 bases and J 1 base; bases outside gene matches: 5. DNA for the CDR3: TGTGCCAGCAGGGCTTGGGACAGCCAAGAGACCCAGTACTTC. This encodes CASRAWDSQETQYF.

This chain uses TRBV4-3 with TRBJ2-3; 7 bases are a match to TRBD1. The ends lost 0 bases at V and 0 bases at J; junction bases unmatched: 9. The length of the CDR3 is 18 residues. Germline CDR1 is LGHNA and CDR2 is YSLEER. CDR3 bases: TGCGCCAGCAGCCAAGATGGCTACAGGGGTACTAGCACAGATACGCAGTATTTT. Protein: CASSQDGYRGTSTDTQYF.

The chain recombines TRBV30 with TRBJ1-4; D is undetermined. Trimming took 6 bases from V and 8 from J, leaving 13 bases between them. This CDR3 comprises 12 residues. Germline assignment: CDR1 GTSNPN and CDR2 SVGIG (reference sequence). DNA for the CDR3: TGTGCCTGCCTAGATATCGGGGAAAAACTGTTTTTT. Translated: CACLDIGEKLFF.

J is TRBJ2-1 and V is TRBV27, with D maybe TRBD1 (5 bases). Germline assignment: CDR1 MNHEY and CDR2 SMNVEV (reference sequence). This CDR3 region has 16 residues. Trimming pared 3 bases from V and 8 bases from J, leaving 20 bases between. CDR3 nucleotide sequence: TGTGCCAGCAGTTTGACAGAAAGACCGATGGGGTATGAGCAGTTCTTC. This encodes CASSLTERPMGYEQFF.

This clone was picked up one time. The rearrangement uses TRBV4-3 and TRBJ2-1, with 9 bases aligning to TRBD2. The CDR3 extends over 15 amino acids. V shed 0 bases and J 6 bases; nucleotides not matched to a gene: 3. Germline CDR1 LGHNA, CDR2 YSLEER. CDR3 nucleotide sequence: TGCGCCAGCAGCCAAGATCTAGCGGGACCCAATGAGCAGTTCTTC. Its protein is CASSQDLAGPNEQFF.